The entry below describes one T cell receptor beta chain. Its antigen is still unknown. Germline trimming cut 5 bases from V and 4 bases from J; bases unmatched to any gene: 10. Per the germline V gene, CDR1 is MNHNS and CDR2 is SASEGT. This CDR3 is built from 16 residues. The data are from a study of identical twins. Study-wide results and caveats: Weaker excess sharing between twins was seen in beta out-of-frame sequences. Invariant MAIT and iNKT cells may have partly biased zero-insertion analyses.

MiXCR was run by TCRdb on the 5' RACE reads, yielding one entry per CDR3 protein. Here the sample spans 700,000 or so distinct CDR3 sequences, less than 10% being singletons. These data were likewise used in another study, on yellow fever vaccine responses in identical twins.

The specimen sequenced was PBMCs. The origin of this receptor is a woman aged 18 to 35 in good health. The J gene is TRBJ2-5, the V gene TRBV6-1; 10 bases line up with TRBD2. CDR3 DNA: TGTGCCAGCAGTCAGGGAGCGGGAGGGCCGGGAGAGACCCAGTACTTC. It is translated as CASSQGAGGPGETQYF.